The 10 T cell receptor beta chains below were found in one sample sequenced in a study of blood T cell repertoires in COVID-19 (dated by TCRdb to the early 2020s). The library was generated by the immunoSEQ multiplex PCR assay. TCRdb retrieved this table from immuneACCESS and kept in-frame rearrangements only. Not all clones are present; in checked studies, unresolved V genes account for under half, and no reason is known for the remainder. The sample data list around 79,000 clones, and about 80% of these were observed just once. Clones ranked in the top ten supply 5% to 7% of the sample. Sequences were obtained from peripheral blood. The receptors here all came from a woman aged 55-69 years with acute or convalescent COVID-19.

This chain joins TRBV7-9 and TRBJ1-1; 9 bases align to TRBD1. Germline CDR1 and CDR2: SEHNR and FQNEAQ (reference sequence). V lost 5 bases and J lost 10; bases outside the gene matches: 8. The CDR3 covers 13 residues. The CDR3, as DNA: TGTGCCAGCAGCCCCGGGACAGGGAGGGGAGCTTTCTTT. Its protein is CASSPGTGRGAFF.

This chain connects TRBV5-1 to TRBJ1-2; 9 bases fit TRBD1. The ends lost 5 bases at V and 9 bases at J; junction bases unmatched: 5. This CDR3 has 12 residues. The V gene's germline CDR1 is SGHRS and CDR2 YFSETQ. CDR3 residues: CASRADRGSYTF. The DNA for the CDR3 is TGCGCCAGCAGGGCGGACAGGGGCAGCTACACCTTC. The full variable domain, completed using reference TRBV5-1 and TRBJ1-2, is KAGVTQTPRYLIKTRGQQVTLSCSPISGHRSVSWYQQTPGQGLQFLFEYFSETQRNKGNFPGRFSGRQFSNSRSEMNVSTLELGDSALYLCASRADRGSYTFGSGTRLTVV.

The V gene is TRBV3-1 (or the pseudogene TRBV3-2), the J gene TRBJ2-5, with TRBD2 matching over 7 bases. CDR3 length: 16 amino acids. The V gene's germline CDR1 is LGHDT and CDR2 YNNKEL (reference sequence). Trimming at V came to 4 bases and at J to 2 bases, leaving 10 bases not matched to a gene. This chain's CDR3 is CASSLERGVRQETQYF. DNA of the CDR3: TGTGCCAGCAGCCTAGAGCGGGGAGTGAGACAAGAGACCCAGTACTTC.

The chain joins TRBV5-5 to TRBJ1-1, with D unclear. The V and J ends lost 2 bases and 1 base respectively, with 6 bases between them. Germline V lookup: CDR1 SGHKS, CDR2 YYEKEE (reference sequence). This CDR3 is built from 13 residues. The CDR3 loop reads CASSFQENTEAFF. CDR3 DNA: TGTGCCAGCAGCTTCCAGGAGAACACTGAAGCTTTCTTT.

This chain uses TRBV29-1 with TRBJ1-1; TRBD1 matches 7 bases. The CDR3 loop spans 13 amino acids. V dropped 7 bases and J dropped 4; count of bases not matched to a gene: 9. Germline values: CDR1 SQVTM, CDR2 ANQGSEA. CDR3 loop: CSARRQGGTEAFF. The CDR3 nucleotides are TGCAGCGCCCGACGACAGGGCGGCACTGAAGCTTTCTTT.

V and J are TRBV5-1 and TRBJ1-5; the D gene is possibly TRBD1 (6 bases). V dropped 1 base and J dropped 3 bases, with 8 bases sitting between them. This CDR3 is 14 amino acids long. Germline values: CDR1 SGHRS, CDR2 YFSETQ. The CDR3, as DNA: TGCGCCAGCAGCTTGACAGGGACCAATCAGCCCCAGCATTTT. It codes for CASSLTGTNQPQHF.

The gene calls are TRBV20-1 and TRBJ2-7; TRBD2 aligns across 8 bases. Germline V gene lookup returns CDR1 DFQATT and CDR2 SNEGSKA (reference sequence). The CDR3 extends over 15 amino acids. Unmatched junction bases numbered 8, after V lost 3 bases and J lost 1 base. CDR3 amino acids: CSASGTSGPSYEQYF. In DNA, the CDR3 is TGCAGTGCTAGTGGTACTAGCGGACCGTCCTACGAGCAGTACTTC.

The rearrangement joins TRBV11-3 to TRBJ2-3; 10 bases fit TRBD2. The CDR3 runs 15 residues. Germline CDR1 SGHNT, CDR2 YENEEA. The CDR3 reads CALPTSGVSTDTQYF. In DNA form, the CDR3 reads TGTGCTCTCCCCACTAGCGGGGTAAGCACAGATACGCAGTATTTT.

This chain connects TRBV5-1 to TRBJ2-2; TRBD2 aligns across 8 bases. V was clipped by 0 bases and J by 6 bases; unmatched bases: 1. The CDR3 has 14 residues. The germline gives CDR1 SGHRS, CDR2 YFSETQ. The CDR3 nucleotides are TGCGCCAGCAGCTTGGACGGGGGGGCCGGGGAGCTGTTTTTT. This codes for CASSLDGGAGELFF.

This chain joins TRBV24-1 and TRBJ2-3; 8 positions match TRBD1. V shed 4 bases, J shed 4 bases, and the junction held 12 bases outside the gene matches. The CDR3 totals 17 residues. Germline values: CDR1 KGHDR, CDR2 SFDVKD. CDR3 region: CATSDNRDRGPADTQYF. CDR3 coding DNA: TGTGCCACCAGTGACAACCGCGACAGGGGTCCCGCAGATACGCAGTATTTT.